This T cell receptor (beta chain) was captured in a study of T-cell reconstitution after alpha-beta-depleted transplantation in children. For TCRbeta, the library was prepared with unique molecular identifiers. TCRdb itself ran the PCR reads through MiXCR, one entry per CDR3 protein. The sample has 300,000 or so distinct CDR3 sequences; about a quarter are singletons. The germline gives CDR1 SGHVS, CDR2 FNYEAQ. V was pared by 0 bases and J by 6 bases, with 6 bases of the junction left unmatched. This CDR3 spans 17 amino acids. The sample holds a few counts of this clonotype. Source: PBMCs, mostly from graft donor cells, taken 180 days after TCRalphabeta/CD19-depleted stem cell transplant. The J gene is TRBJ2-1, the V gene TRBV7-6, with TRBD2 matching 12 bases. The receptor's source is a male patient aged 10-17 years who had a stem cell transplant for acute lymphoblastic leukemia, so the T cells may come from the graft donor. CDR3 nucleotide sequence: TGTGCCAGCAGCTTAGCCCGGACTAGCGGGAACCCCAATGAGCAGTTCTTC. Protein sequence: CASSLARTSGNPNEQFF.